Below are 30 T cell receptor beta chains sequenced from a single sample in a study of early T cells in non-severe SARS-CoV-2 infection. TCRdb passed the 5' RACE reads through MiXCR, listing each CDR3 protein once. Among some 77,000 distinct CDR3 sequences listed, roughly 13% were seen once. Sequenced: whole blood. These receptors all stem from an adult who was a healthcare worker with PCR-confirmed SARS-CoV-2 infection or an uninfected control (not recorded which).

The J gene is TRBJ2-1, the V gene TRBV6-2 or TRBV6-3; 9 nucleotides align to TRBD2. V trimming: 0 bases; J trimming: 8 bases; junction bases outside the gene matches: 8. Germline V gene sequence: CDR1 MNHEY, CDR2 SVGEGT. This CDR3 spans 16 amino acids. DNA of the CDR3: TGTGCCAGCAGTTACTCGATTCTAGCGGGGTTAGATGAGCAGTTCTTC. Its protein product is CASSYSILAGLDEQFF.

The table lists this clonotype with many counts. CDR3 nucleotides: TGTGCCAGCAGCCAAGTGGGGGCCGGGGAGACCCAGTACTTC. This translates into CASSQVGAGETQYF. The chain couples TRBV4-2 to TRBJ2-5; possible D gene TRBD1, 6 bases. The V end lost 1 base, the J end lost 5 bases, and 11 bases lay between the germline ends. Germline V CDR1 and CDR2: LGHNA, YNFKEQ. The CDR3 has 14 residues.

This clonotype was seen many times. The chain employs TRBV10-2 and TRBJ2-7; 13 nucleotides align to TRBD2. Germline CDR1 reads WSHSY; CDR2 reads SAAADI. This CDR3 spans 15 amino acids. J was trimmed by 3 bases and V by 4 bases; bases with no gene match: 3. CDR3 in DNA: TGCGCCAGCAGTGGGACTAGCGGGAGACTCTACGAGCAGTACTTC. Encoded protein: CASSGTSGRLYEQYF.

This clonotype was detected ten times or more. The V gene is TRBV29-1, the J gene TRBJ2-6; no reliable D call. With 7 bases removed from V and 4 bases from J, the gap between germline ends came to 11 bases. From germline, CDR1 is SQVTM and CDR2 ANQGSEA. This CDR3 is 13 amino acids long. The CDR3 protein is CSADVSGANVLTF. The DNA for the CDR3 is TGCAGCGCCGACGTCTCCGGGGCCAACGTCCTGACTTTC.

Ten or more counts support this clonotype. The V call is TRBV20-1, the J call TRBJ2-1; 7 positions agree with TRBD2. V lost 5 bases, J lost 8 bases, and 18 bases stayed unmatched. CDR3 length: 16 amino acids. Germline CDR1 and CDR2: DFQATT and SNEGSKA (reference sequence). CDR3 DNA sequence: TGCAGTGCTCCACACCCCAAGACTAGCCTCTTCGATGAGCAGTTCTTC. Amino acid sequence: CSAPHPKTSLFDEQFF.

This clonotype was counted a few times. The CDR3 loop reads CASSFKTSGGGEQYF. CDR3 bases: TGTGCCAGCAGTTTCAAGACTAGCGGGGGGGGCGAGCAGTACTTC. The chain uses TRBV6-5 and TRBJ2-7, with TRBD2 matching 14 bases. In germline, CDR1 is MNHEY, CDR2 SVGAGI. V shed 4 bases, J shed 6 bases, and the junction held 5 bases outside the gene matches. The CDR3 spans 15 residues.

This clonotype was recorded a few times. V is TRBV30 and J is TRBJ2-1; D is perhaps TRBD2 (5 bases). The CDR3 loop spans 13 amino acids. V dropped 0 bases and J dropped 5 bases, with 8 bases sitting between them. Germline V lookup: CDR1 GTSNPN, CDR2 SVGIG (reference sequence). CDR3 loop: CAWSVAGNNEQFF. The CDR3 bases are TGTGCCTGGAGTGTGGCGGGTAACAATGAGCAGTTCTTC.

This clonotype showed up just a few times. V and J are TRBV24-1 and TRBJ2-1; the match to TRBD1 covers 8 bases. CDR1 is KGHDR and CDR2 is SFDVKD in the germline V gene. The CDR3 is made up of 17 amino acids. With 5 bases clipped from V and 5 bases from J, the junction kept 13 bases outside the gene matches. This chain's CDR3 is CATSATGGTQSNNEQFF. CDR3 DNA sequence: TGTGCCACCAGTGCAACAGGGGGGACCCAAAGTAACAATGAGCAGTTCTTC.

This clonotype was seen ten or more times. The chain uses TRBV7-8 and TRBJ1-6; 8 bases line up with TRBD1. Per germline, CDR1 SGHVS and CDR2 FQNEAQ. CDR3 length: 16 amino acids. With 4 bases clipped from V and 6 bases from J, the junction kept 8 bases outside the gene matches. This CDR3 is CASSSLRTGLNSPLHF. CDR3 sequence (DNA): TGTGCCAGCAGCTCTCTGAGGACAGGGCTTAATTCACCCCTCCACTTT.

The chain couples TRBV7-2 to TRBJ2-2; the match to TRBD1 covers 7 bases. CDR1 is SGHTA, CDR2 FQGNSA, per germline. V gave up 3 bases and J gave up 1 base; unmatched junction bases: 2. The CDR3 totals 15 residues. CDR3 region: CASSFNRGNTGELFF. The CDR3 nucleotides read TGTGCCAGCAGCTTTAACAGGGGGAACACCGGGGAGCTGTTTTTT.

This chain connects TRBV2 to TRBJ1-2, with D possibly being TRBD1 (6 bases). The V gene's germline CDR1 is SNHLY and CDR2 FYNNEI. This CDR3 is built from 14 residues. The V end was cut by 6 bases, the J end by 8 bases, with 19 bases between. The CDR3 protein is CASRAPGHMGGYTF. For the CDR3, the DNA is TGTGCCAGCAGAGCTCCGGGACACATGGGAGGCTACACCTTC.

This clonotype was seen many times. The rearrangement uses TRBV7-9 and TRBJ2-7; 10 bases line up with TRBD1. Germline V gene sequence: CDR1 SEHNR, CDR2 FQNEAQ (reference sequence). Unmatched junction bases numbered 6, after V lost 4 bases and J lost 6 bases. The CDR3 loop spans 14 amino acids. In nucleotides, the CDR3 is TGTGCCAGCAGCTCAGCGGGACAGGGGAGCGAGCAGTACTTC. This sequence encodes CASSSAGQGSEQYF. Variable domain in full (rest from reference TRBV7-9 and TRBJ2-7): DTGVSQNPRHKITKRGQNVTFRCDPISEHNRLYWYRQTLGQGPEFLTYFQNEAQLEKSRLLSDRFSAERPKGSFSTLEIQRTEQGDSAMYLCASSSAGQGSEQYFGPGTRLTVT.

This clonotype has only a few counts. The J gene is TRBJ2-1, the V gene TRBV2; D is ambiguous. Trimming cost V 2 bases and J 4 bases, with 9 bases left between them. CDR1 is SNHLY and CDR2 is FYNNEI in the germline V gene. CDR3 length equals 14 residues. The CDR3 is CASSERGAYNEQFF. In nucleotides, the CDR3 is TGTGCCAGCAGTGAACGAGGAGCGTACAATGAGCAGTTCTTC.

This clonotype was counted a few times. The chain uses TRBV20-1 and TRBJ2-1; 8 positions agree with TRBD2. The length of the CDR3 is 16 residues. Germline CDR1 and CDR2: DFQATT and SNEGSKA (reference sequence). J was trimmed by 3 bases and V by 0 bases; bases with no gene match: 7. The CDR3 nucleotides read TGCAGTGCTAGAGACCCCCGGGGGGGGTTCTACAATGAGCAGTTCTTC. It is translated as CSARDPRGGFYNEQFF.

This clonotype was observed a handful of times. V gene TRBV27 combines with J gene TRBJ2-7; D is perhaps TRBD1 (6 bases). Trimming stripped 5 bases from V and 4 bases from J, with 18 bases between. Germline V gives CDR1 MNHEY, CDR2 SMNVEV (reference sequence). The CDR3 runs to 15 residues. CDR3 protein: CASSLNRVLVYEQYF. CDR3 coding DNA: TGTGCCAGCAGTCTCAACAGGGTTTTAGTGTACGAGCAGTACTTC.

This clonotype was counted many times. The chain has TRBV7-2 and TRBJ1-1; D unclear. Germline CDR1 and CDR2: SGHTA and FQGNSA. V dropped 1 base and J dropped 5 bases, with 11 bases sitting between them. There are 14 residues in the CDR3. The CDR3 is CASSLEGQKTEAFF. CDR3 nucleotide sequence: TGTGCCAGCAGCTTAGAGGGTCAAAAAACTGAAGCTTTCTTT.

Many counts were recorded for this clonotype. One junction end disagrees with the germline gene, perhaps due to a read error. The chain couples TRBV7-7 to TRBJ2-3, with 7 nucleotides matching TRBD2. The CDR3 spans 14 residues. Per germline, CDR1 SSHAT and CDR2 FNYEAQ (reference sequence). CDR3 bases: TGTGCTAGCAGCTTAGGGAGGGGAACAGATACGCAGTATTTT. Encoded protein: CASSLGRGTDTQYF.

There are many counts of this clonotype. CDR3 amino acids: CSASPRAGRSNQPQHF. The CDR3 bases are TGCAGTGCTTCCCCTAGGGCGGGGAGAAGCAATCAGCCCCAGCATTTT. The rearrangement joins TRBV20-1 to TRBJ1-5, with D unclear. Trimming left V 5 bases short and J 1 base short, with 18 bases between. CDR3 size: 16 residues. The germline V gene encodes CDR1 DFQATT and CDR2 SNEGSKA (reference sequence).

This clonotype was seen just once. The rearrangement uses TRBV3-1 and TRBJ2-3; the D is unclear. The germline V gene encodes CDR1 LGHDT and CDR2 YNNKEL (reference sequence). The V gene lost 0 bases and the J gene lost 6 bases, with 10 bases spanning the gap. The CDR3 sequence is 14 residues long. The DNA for the CDR3 is TGTGCCAGCAGCCAAGATGTACTTCTGGATACGCAGTATTTT. Translating it yields CASSQDVLLDTQYF.

The V gene is TRBV9, the J gene TRBJ2-1; D uncertain. This CDR3 is 11 amino acids long. The V gene lost 3 bases and the J gene lost 7 bases, with 5 bases spanning the gap. Germline lookup yields CDR1 SGDLS and CDR2 YYNGEE. This CDR3 reads CASSAQNEQFF. In DNA form, the CDR3 reads TGTGCCAGCAGCGCGCAAAATGAGCAGTTCTTC.

This clonotype was detected a few times. The chain has TRBV7-9 and TRBJ2-2; 7 bases are a match to TRBD1. J was trimmed by 0 bases and V by 6 bases; bases with no gene match: 10. Germline lookup yields CDR1 SEHNR and CDR2 FQNEAQ (reference sequence). The CDR3 runs 17 residues. The DNA of the CDR3 is TGTGCCAGCAGTGATGTGTGGGGGACAGCGAACACCGGGGAGCTGTTTTTT. Translation: CASSDVWGTANTGELFF.

V is TRBV6-2 or TRBV6-3 and J is TRBJ1-1; no clear D. Germline V gene data show CDR1 as MNHEY and CDR2 as SVGEGT. V was shortened by 0 bases and J by 3 bases, with 2 bases between the two germline ends. The CDR3 totals 12 residues. DNA for the CDR3: TGTGCCAGCAGTTACTCGTACACTGAAGCTTTCTTT. This encodes CASSYSYTEAFF.

In this sample, this clonotype turned up a few times. The chain uses TRBV12-3 or TRBV12-4 and TRBJ2-7; 8 nucleotides agree with TRBD1. The CDR3 spans 15 residues. V lost 4 bases to trimming and J lost 4 bases; unmatched junction nucleotides: 9. The CDR3 DNA sequence: TGTGCCAGCAGTTCGCACGGACAGGGACAATACGAGCAGTACTTC. Translation: CASSSHGQGQYEQYF.

This clonotype showed up many times. The rearrangement joins TRBV7-2 to TRBJ2-1; D ambiguous. Between the trimmed V and J ends, which lost 2 bases and 10 bases, there was a span of 18 bases. Germline V gene sequence: CDR1 SGHTA, CDR2 FQGNSA. This CDR3 region has 15 residues. CDR3 loop: CASSLLPGHAGEQFF. CDR3 coding DNA: TGTGCCAGCAGCTTACTACCCGGTCATGCCGGAGAGCAGTTCTTC.

This clonotype came up many times. This rearrangement joins TRBV27 to TRBJ2-7, with D possibly matching TRBD1 (5 bases). Germline V gene lookup returns CDR1 MNHEY and CDR2 SMNVEV (reference sequence). The CDR3 totals 15 residues. The V and J ends lost 2 bases and 0 bases respectively, with 11 bases between them. As DNA, the CDR3 is TGTGCCAGCAGTTTAATATGGGGCGACTCCTACGAGCAGTACTTC. As protein: CASSLIWGDSYEQYF.

The V and J genes are TRBV27 and TRBJ2-7; TRBD1 aligns across 11 bases. This CDR3 is built from 17 residues. In germline, CDR1 is MNHEY, CDR2 SMNVEV (reference sequence). V was clipped by 0 bases and J by 1 base; unmatched bases: 5. CDR3 coding DNA: TGTGCCAGCAGTTTATCATGGACAGGGGGCAGGTCCTACGAGCAGTACTTC. As protein: CASSLSWTGGRSYEQYF.

This clonotype was seen at least ten times. This rearrangement joins TRBV14 to TRBJ2-7; 13 nucleotides agree with TRBD2. V was clipped by 1 base and J by 4 bases; unmatched bases: 1. The germline V gene encodes CDR1 SGHDN and CDR2 FVKESK. The CDR3 sequence is 15 residues long. The CDR3 DNA reads as TGTGCCAGCAGCCAAGGACTAGCGGGAGGTTACGAGCAGTACTTC. It is translated as CASSQGLAGGYEQYF.

The chain is built from TRBV28 and TRBJ2-2, with unresolved D. The V gene lost 10 bases and the J gene lost 4 bases, with 16 bases spanning the gap. This CDR3 is 14 amino acids long. Per germline, CDR1 MDHEN and CDR2 SYDVKM. In nucleotides, the CDR3 is TGTGCCACTTTCAACCCGGGCATCACCGGGGAGCTGTTTTTT. Protein: CATFNPGITGELFF.

The V call is TRBV27, the J call TRBJ2-7, with 7 nucleotides matching TRBD2. This CDR3 has 15 residues. Trimming removed 2 bases from V and 4 bases from J; junction bases left unmatched: 8. Germline lookup yields CDR1 MNHEY and CDR2 SMNVEV (reference sequence). For the CDR3, the DNA is TGTGCCAGCAGTTTAAGCGGGGATGCCTTTTACGAGCAGTACTTC. Encoded protein: CASSLSGDAFYEQYF.

Many counts were recorded for this clonotype. The genes are TRBV7-8 and TRBJ2-1; 10 bases are a match to TRBD2. The CDR3 loop spans 17 amino acids. The V segment lost 5 bases and the J segment 4 bases; nucleotides outside the gene matches: 11. The germline gives CDR1 SGHVS, CDR2 FQNEAQ. Here the CDR3 DNA reads TGTGCCAGCAGCACCCGGACTAGCGGAGCCTTATACAATGAGCAGTTCTTC. Its translation: CASSTRTSGALYNEQFF.